This T cell receptor (beta chain) was obtained from a study of identical twins (dated by TCRdb to the mid-2010s). General notes on the study: To test whether fetal clonotypes persist, this study deep-sequenced TCR alpha and beta repertoires from monozygotic twins, from unrelated adults of various ages, and from cord blood. To rule out contamination, replicate twin experiments were performed at different times with different library preparation protocols. Broader findings and caveats from the paper: Compared with coincidental sharing between unrelated individuals, out-of-frame TCR alpha sequences shared between twins had an excess of sequences with low generation probability. Recombination models systematically underestimated out-of-frame TCR alpha sharing in monozygotic twins but agreed with sharing between unrelated individuals. The excess sharing between twins in beta out-of-frame sequences was weaker because fewer shared sequences reduced the signal-to-noise ratio. Because the same donors could not be followed over many years, the conclusions relied on cross-sectional statistical analysis. Invariant T cells such as MAIT and iNKT could partly confound zero-insertion analyses, although diverse VJ usage argued against such confounding for most clonotypes. Abundant cord blood beta clonotypes carried fewer insertions; young adult naive repertoires showed a weaker similar trend, while memory repertoires showed none.

CDR3 length: 16 amino acids, cysteine to phenylalanine. Of the read, only the CDR3 DNA is kept; its 48 bases are in frame from base 1. V is clipped by 1 base and J by 10 bases, and the sequence between their germline boundaries is 22 bases long. CDR1 and CDR2 are read off the germline V gene (reference sequence) as PRHDT and FYEKMQ. Only healthy Caucasian donors were included. The twin cohort consisted of three pairs of female monozygotic twins, all aged roughly 18 to 30 years. CD4+ and CD8+ T cell populations were isolated with positive isolation kits from Invitrogen. In regard to this clonotype: Its recognized antigen is unknown. Base qualities were left out, and no much larger clone turns up one base away.

Libraries were constructed by 5' RACE. TCRdb lists the instrument as Illumina HiSeq 2000. Template switching introduced a universal primer binding site; the final cDNA contained a unique molecular identifier, enabling accurate counting of TCR cDNA molecules. Specific primers in the conserved constant-segment region were used to synthesize first-strand cDNA for TCR alpha and beta chains. To control for contamination, every cDNA library was double barcoded, receiving both a SMART-Mk sample barcode and Illumina barcodes. Two successive PCR steps introduced TruSeq adapter sequences along with Illumina sample barcodes. The Illumina HiSeq platform was used with custom primers to sequence TCR alpha and beta cDNA libraries. The paper's processing steps were these. Raw reads were processed with MiGEC to extract unique molecular identifiers, and MiXCR was used to determine CDR3 positions. Recombination models were inferred per individual with the repgenHMM and IGoR tools using an EM algorithm. Shared clonotypes were analyzed with the tcR package in R, and sharing was normalized by the product of cloneset sizes. To study raw recombination without the effects of thymic and clonal selection, out-of-frame nonproductive sequences were analyzed. Through fastp at Q25 and MiXCR, TCRdb rebuilt clones from the public reads, retaining in-frame beta chains. Duplicate CDR3 protein sequences are folded into a single record with the most common DNA and genes. TCRdb assigned the V and J calls; the authors' analysis was not used. The sample records around 490,000 distinct CDR3 sequences, 13% to 15% of which are singletons. Jointly, the top ten make up about 1% of the sample.

These records were also assigned to another study, of yellow fever vaccine responses in identical twins. The second investigation adds: The authors reported that the T cell response to vaccination in identical twins appeared partly convergent and partly personalized. The study precisely tracked vaccine-responding T cell clones in identical twins.

The chain employs TRBV13 and TRBJ1-1, with TRBD1 as a weak D call on 5 bases. This receptor was obtained from a woman under 30 in good health. The sequenced sample was CD4+ T cells sorted from blood. The CDR3 protein: CASSLVSGRGLYRAFF. In nucleotide form, the sequence is TGTGCCAGCAGCTTAGTATCAGGGAGGGGCCTTTATCGAGCTTTCTTT.